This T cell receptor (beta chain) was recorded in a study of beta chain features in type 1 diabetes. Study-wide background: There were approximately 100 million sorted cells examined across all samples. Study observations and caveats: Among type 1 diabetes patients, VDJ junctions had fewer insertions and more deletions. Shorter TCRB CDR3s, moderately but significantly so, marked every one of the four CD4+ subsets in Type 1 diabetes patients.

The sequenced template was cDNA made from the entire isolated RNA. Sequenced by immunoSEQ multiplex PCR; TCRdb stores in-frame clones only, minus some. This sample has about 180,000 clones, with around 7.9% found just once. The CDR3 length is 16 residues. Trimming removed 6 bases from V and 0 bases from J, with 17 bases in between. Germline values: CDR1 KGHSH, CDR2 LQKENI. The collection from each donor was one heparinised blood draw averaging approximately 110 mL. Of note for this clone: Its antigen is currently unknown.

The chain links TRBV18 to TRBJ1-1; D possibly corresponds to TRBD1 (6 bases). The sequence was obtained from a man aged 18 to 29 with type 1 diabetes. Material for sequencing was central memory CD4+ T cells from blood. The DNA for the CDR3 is TGTGCCAGCTCGACTTACAGGGCGATCATGAACACTGAAGCTTTCTTT. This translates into CASSTYRAIMNTEAFF.